These 24 T cell receptor beta chains share one sample of origin, sequenced in a study of response to subunit inactivated influenza vaccine. MiXCR was run by TCRdb on the RT-PCR reads, yielding one entry per CDR3 protein. This table has fewer than 600,000 distinct CDR3 sequences, around 7.9% appearing once. Sequencing was performed on PBMCs from blood, taken approximately 25 months after vaccination. The receptors come from a man in his fifties or sixties who received an inactivated influenza vaccine.

This clonotype was seen only a few times. This chain connects TRBV3-1 to TRBJ1-1; unclear D gene. This CDR3 is 18 amino acids long. Germline loops: CDR1 LGHDT, CDR2 YNNKEL (reference sequence). The germline V and J ends were trimmed by 1 base and 0 bases, with 18 bases remaining between them. CDR3 nucleotides: TGTGCCAGCAGCCAAGGACGACGCCAGCACGTCCTGAACACTGAAGCTTTCTTT. This translates into CASSQGRRQHVLNTEAFF.

This clonotype has a handful of counts. The CDR3 is CASSLGTVSNDGYTF. In DNA form, the CDR3 reads TGTGCCAGCAGCTTAGGGACAGTCTCAAACGATGGCTACACCTTC. V and J are TRBV7-9 and TRBJ1-2; D might be TRBD1 (6 bases). V lost 1 base and J lost 6, with 15 bases in between. CDR1 is SEHNR and CDR2 is FQNEAQ in the germline V gene (reference sequence). This CDR3 is 15 amino acids long.

This clonotype was counted many times. The genes are TRBV20-1 and TRBJ1-1, with no clear D. V lost 6 bases and J 4 bases, leaving 21 bases between the germline ends. CDR3 length equals 15 residues. Germline V gene sequence: CDR1 DFQATT, CDR2 SNEGSKA (reference sequence). CDR3: CSAKPPRVVSTEAFF. CDR3 bases: TGCAGTGCAAAACCTCCTAGGGTTGTTAGCACTGAAGCTTTCTTT.

The chain couples TRBV24-1 to TRBJ2-7, with D possibly matching TRBD1 (6 bases). The CDR3 runs 13 residues. The V gene lost 6 bases and the J gene lost 5 bases, with 13 bases spanning the gap. In germline, CDR1 is KGHDR, CDR2 SFDVKD. In nucleotides, the CDR3 is TGTGCCACCAGTACACAGGGAAGCCACGAGCAGTACTTC. The encoded protein is CATSTQGSHEQYF.

The table lists this clonotype with many counts. The chain links TRBV6-5 to TRBJ1-1; TRBD1 agrees at 7 bases. CDR1 and CDR2 from the germline V gene are MNHEY and SVGAGI. V dropped 4 bases and J dropped 1; count of bases not matched to a gene: 0. CDR3 length: 13 residues. CDR3 bases: TGTGCCAGCAGTTGGACAGGGAACACTGAAGCTTTCTTT. Its protein is CASSWTGNTEAFF.

The chain combines TRBV7-2 with TRBJ2-7; TRBD2 matches at 7 bases. V lost 4 bases to trimming and J lost 1 base; unmatched junction nucleotides: 7. The CDR3 runs to 15 residues. CDR1 is SGHTA and CDR2 is FQGNSA in the germline V gene. CDR3: CASSSGTTLSYEQYF. CDR3 coding DNA: TGTGCCAGCAGCTCCGGGACTACACTTTCCTACGAGCAGTACTTC.

At least ten counts were recorded for this clonotype. CDR3 region: CASSLDRGSYNEQFF. CDR3 DNA: TGTGCCAGCAGCTTAGACAGGGGGTCCTACAATGAGCAGTTCTTC. The chain links TRBV11-2 to TRBJ2-1; 7 bases are a match to TRBD1. The CDR3 covers 15 residues. V was clipped by 0 bases and J by 1 base; unmatched bases: 0. Germline V CDR1 and CDR2: SGHAT, FQNNGV.

This clonotype was seen more than once but under ten times. The CDR3, as DNA: TGTGCCAGCAGTCGGGGGCTGCACTCTGGGGCCAACGTCCTGACTTTC. Its protein product is CASSRGLHSGANVLTF. The rearrangement joins TRBV6-2 or TRBV6-3 to TRBJ2-6; D might be TRBD1 or TRBD2, each matching 6 bases. V was shortened by 5 bases and J by 0 bases, with 11 bases between the two germline ends. Germline CDR1 reads MNHEY; CDR2 reads SVGEGT. The CDR3 has 16 residues.

The chain links TRBV6-2 or TRBV6-3 to TRBJ2-7, with TRBD1 matching 10 bases. Germline lookup yields CDR1 MNHEY and CDR2 SVGEGT. V was clipped by 5 bases and J by 5 bases; unmatched bases: 9. This CDR3 has 15 amino acids. The CDR3 bases are TGTGCCAGCAGTGATGGCCGGGACAGGGGCCACGAGCAGTACTTC. Translated: CASSDGRDRGHEQYF.

This clonotype was recorded many times. The V call is TRBV11-3, the J call TRBJ2-1; 7 bases are shared with TRBD2. The ends lost 3 bases at V and 0 bases at J; junction bases unmatched: 5. This CDR3 comprises 16 residues. CDR1 SGHNT and CDR2 YENEEA come from the germline V gene. CDR3 protein: CASSLGGDPSYNEQFF. Here the CDR3 DNA reads TGTGCCAGCAGCTTGGGAGGGGATCCCTCCTACAATGAGCAGTTCTTC.

This clonotype was detected only a few times. One junction end does not reproduce the germline sequence, and a read error may be involved. The chain is built from TRBV2 and TRBJ2-5; D may be TRBD2 (5 bases). CDR1 SNHLY and CDR2 FYNNEI come from the germline V gene. The CDR3 runs 14 residues. The CDR3 here is CASSEASRRETQYF. Here the CDR3 DNA reads TGTGCCAGCAGCGAAGCTAGCAGGCGGGAGACCCAGTACTTC.

This clonotype has more than one count but fewer than ten. V gene TRBV20-1 combines with J gene TRBJ2-7, with 9 bases matching TRBD2. Germline CDR1 is DFQATT and CDR2 is SNEGSKA (reference sequence). Unmatched junction bases numbered 7, after V lost 0 bases and J lost 4 bases. This CDR3 is built from 15 residues. CDR3 bases: TGCAGTGCTAGAGATCCGGAGACTAGCGGATACGAGCAGTACTTC. Translated: CSARDPETSGYEQYF.

There are a few counts of this clonotype. V gene TRBV29-1 combines with J gene TRBJ1-2; D perhaps matches TRBD1 (6 bases). CDR3 size: 14 residues. CDR1 and CDR2 from the germline V gene are SQVTM and ANQGSEA. Trimming pared 8 bases from V and 5 bases from J, leaving 21 bases between. CDR3 bases: TGCAGCTTTTCGGCCATCAGGGGATCTTATGGCTACACCTTC. It encodes CSFSAIRGSYGYTF.

The chain recombines TRBV4-2 with TRBJ2-1, with TRBD2 matching 7 bases. The CDR3 is 14 amino acids. Germline V gene lookup returns CDR1 LGHNA and CDR2 YNFKEQ. Unmatched junction bases numbered 10, after V lost 7 bases and J lost 7 bases. CDR3 nucleotide sequence: TGTGCCAGCACCCGTGGGAGGGGCGAGAATGAGCAGTTCTTC. It is translated as CASTRGRGENEQFF.

The CDR3 DNA is TGTGCCAGCAGTCGGGGGAATTCACCCCTCCACTTT. The encoded protein is CASSRGNSPLHF. The chain carries TRBV6-1 and TRBJ1-6; the D gene is possibly TRBD1 (5 bases). Germline V lookup: CDR1 MNHNS, CDR2 SASEGT. The CDR3 totals 12 residues. V was trimmed by 5 bases and J by 7 bases, leaving 6 bases between them.

The V call is TRBV29-1, the J call TRBJ2-3, with 8 bases that match TRBD1. V was pared by 4 bases and J by 2 bases, with 5 bases of the junction left unmatched. Germline CDR1 is SQVTM and CDR2 is ANQGSEA. The CDR3 is 14 residues long. The CDR3 spells CSVAGTGLTDTQYF. Written as DNA, the CDR3 is TGCAGCGTTGCCGGGACAGGTCTCACAGATACGCAGTATTTT.

This clonotype has a handful of counts. The chain links TRBV14 to TRBJ2-7; D possibly corresponds to TRBD2 (6 bases). CDR1 and CDR2 (germline): SGHDN, FVKESK. The V end was cut by 4 bases, the J end by 6 bases, with 19 bases between. The CDR3 has 15 amino acids. In DNA form, the CDR3 reads TGTGCCAGCAGCCTAGAAGCGGGTAGAGCGTCCGAGCAGTACTTC. It codes for CASSLEAGRASEQYF.

This clonotype has just a few counts. CDR3 amino acids: CASSYRIDSNQPQHF. The CDR3 DNA reads as TGTGCCAGCAGTTACCGGATCGATAGCAATCAGCCCCAGCATTTT. The chain employs TRBV6-2 or TRBV6-3 and TRBJ1-5; no firm D call. The length of the CDR3 is 15 residues. Germline V CDR1 and CDR2: MNHEY, SVGEGT. Trimming left V 2 bases short and J 0 bases short, with 8 bases between.

This clonotype showed up just a few times. The chain recombines TRBV7-2 with TRBJ2-5, with TRBD2 matching over 14 bases. V was clipped by 3 bases and J by 3 bases; unmatched bases: 3. The germline V gene has CDR1 SGHTA and CDR2 FQGNSA. The CDR3 has 16 amino acids. CDR3 residues: CASSFQGLAGEETQYF. As DNA, the CDR3 is TGTGCCAGCAGCTTCCAGGGACTAGCGGGGGAAGAGACCCAGTACTTC.

This clonotype has only a few counts. The J gene is TRBJ2-2, the V gene TRBV18; D is perhaps TRBD1 or TRBD2 (5 bases each). CDR1 and CDR2 from the germline V gene are KGHSH and LQKENI. The length of the CDR3 is 16 residues. V dropped 1 base and J dropped 3 bases, with 12 bases sitting between them. The CDR3 DNA reads as TGTGCCAGCTCACCACGGGGACCGACGGACACCGGGGAGCTGTTTTTT. Protein sequence: CASSPRGPTDTGELFF.

This clonotype appeared many times. The chain carries TRBV12-3 or TRBV12-4 and TRBJ2-1; 15 bases agree with TRBD2. Trimming at V came to 5 bases and at J to 9 bases, leaving 8 bases not matched to a gene. CDR3 length equals 16 residues. This CDR3 reads CASSPRTSGRVGEQFF. The CDR3 coding sequence is TGTGCCAGCAGTCCTAGGACTAGCGGGAGGGTCGGTGAGCAGTTCTTC.

The V call is TRBV7-9, the J call TRBJ2-1; the match to TRBD1 covers 7 bases. V gave up 5 bases and J gave up 0 bases; unmatched junction bases: 7. CDR1 and CDR2 (germline): SEHNR, FQNEAQ (reference sequence). This CDR3 comprises 16 residues. In nucleotides, the CDR3 is TGTGCCAGCAGCCCCCTCAGGGGGAGCTCCTACAATGAGCAGTTCTTC. Its protein product is CASSPLRGSSYNEQFF.

This clonotype has more than one count but fewer than ten. The chain is built from TRBV5-6 and TRBJ2-5; unclear D gene. V lost 0 bases and J lost 5, with 11 bases in between. The CDR3 has 14 amino acids. Germline V gives CDR1 SGHDT, CDR2 YYEEEE. Written as DNA, the CDR3 is TGTGCCAGCAGCTTGGTGATGGATGGGGAGACCCAGTACTTC. This codes for CASSLVMDGETQYF. Complete variable domain (other parts from reference TRBV5-6 and TRBJ2-5): DAGVTQSPTHLIKTRGQQVTLRCSPKSGHDTVSWYQQALGQGPQFIFQYYEEEERQRGNFPDRFSGHQFPNYSSELNVNALLLGDSALYLCASSLVMDGETQYFGPGTRLLVL.

The chain links TRBV19 to TRBJ1-5; 10 bases are shared with TRBD1. The germline CDR1 and CDR2 sequences are LNHDA and SQIVND (reference sequence). This CDR3 is built from 21 residues. The V segment lost 4 bases and the J segment 4 bases; nucleotides outside the gene matches: 22. The CDR3: CASSKSSGTGASYGHNQPQHF. CDR3 coding DNA: TGTGCCAGTAGTAAAAGTTCCGGGACAGGGGCGTCTTATGGTCATAATCAGCCCCAGCATTTT.